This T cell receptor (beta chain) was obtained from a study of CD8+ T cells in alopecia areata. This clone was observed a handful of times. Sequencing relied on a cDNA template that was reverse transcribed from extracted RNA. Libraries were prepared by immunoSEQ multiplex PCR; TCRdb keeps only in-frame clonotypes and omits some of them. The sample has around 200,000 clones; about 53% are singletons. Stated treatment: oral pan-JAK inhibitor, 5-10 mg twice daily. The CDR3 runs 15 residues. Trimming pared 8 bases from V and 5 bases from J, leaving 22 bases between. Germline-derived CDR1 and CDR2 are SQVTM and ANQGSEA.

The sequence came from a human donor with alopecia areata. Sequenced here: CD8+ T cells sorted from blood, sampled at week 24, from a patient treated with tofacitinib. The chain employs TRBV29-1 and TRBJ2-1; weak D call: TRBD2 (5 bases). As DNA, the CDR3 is TGCAGCCTGAGAGGGAAAGATAGCCGGAACAATGAGCAGTTCTTC. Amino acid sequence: CSLRGKDSRNNEQFF.